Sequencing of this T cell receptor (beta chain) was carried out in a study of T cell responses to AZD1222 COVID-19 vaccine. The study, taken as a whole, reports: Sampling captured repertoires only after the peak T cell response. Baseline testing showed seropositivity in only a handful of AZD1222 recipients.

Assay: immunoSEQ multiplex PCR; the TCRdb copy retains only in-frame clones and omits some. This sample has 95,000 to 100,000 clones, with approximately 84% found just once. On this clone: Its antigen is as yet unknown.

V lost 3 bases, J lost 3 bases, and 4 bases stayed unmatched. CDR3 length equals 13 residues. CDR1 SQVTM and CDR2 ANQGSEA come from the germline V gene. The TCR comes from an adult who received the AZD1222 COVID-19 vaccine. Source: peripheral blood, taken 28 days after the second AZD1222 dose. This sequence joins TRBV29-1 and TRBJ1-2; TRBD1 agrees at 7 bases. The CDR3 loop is CSVEEGADYGYTF. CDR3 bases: TGCAGCGTTGAGGAGGGGGCGGACTATGGCTACACCTTC. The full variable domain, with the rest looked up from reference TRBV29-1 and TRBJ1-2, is SAVISQKPSRDICQRGTSLTIQCQVDSQVTMMFWYRQQPGQSLTLIATANQGSEATYESGFVIDKFPISRPNLTFSTLTVSNMSPEDSSIYLCSVEEGADYGYTFGSGTRLTVV.